This T cell receptor (beta chain) was captured in a study of T cells in Graves' hyperthyroidism and ophthalmopathy. Overall study results and limits: Most thyroid clonotypes expanded above 0.001 appeared in blood too.

There are many counts of this clonotype. Its specificity is unknown. The CDR3 is made up of 13 amino acids. V was cut by 3 bases and J by 2 bases, with 7 bases left in between. Germline V CDR1 and CDR2: MNHEY, SMNVEV (reference sequence). Uncontrolled infection, other autoimmune disease, pregnancy or lactation excluded patients. PBMCs were collected from a 10 ml volume of fresh peripheral blood. Amplification of TCR beta CDR3 regions used RNA as the template. Using the HTBI primer set, a first-round RT-PCR was run on the TCR CDR3. In TCRdb, the multiplex PCR reads were re-called with MiXCR into one record per CDR3 protein. The data show around 480,000 distinct CDR3 sequences, about 15% seen once.

The chain is built from TRBV27 and TRBJ1-2; the D is unclear. The sequencing sample was made of blood. The clonotype was recovered from a young woman with Graves' hyperthyroidism. The DNA for the CDR3 is TGTGCCAGCAGTTTTGGGTACAACTATGGCTACACCTTC. This translates into CASSFGYNYGYTF.